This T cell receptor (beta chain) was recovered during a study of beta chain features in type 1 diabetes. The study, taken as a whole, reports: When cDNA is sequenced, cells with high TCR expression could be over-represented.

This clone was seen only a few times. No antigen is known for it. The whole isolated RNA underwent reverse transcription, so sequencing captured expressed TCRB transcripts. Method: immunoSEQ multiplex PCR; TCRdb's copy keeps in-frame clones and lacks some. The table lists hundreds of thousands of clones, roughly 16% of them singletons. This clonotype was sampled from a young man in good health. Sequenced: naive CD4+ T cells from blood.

The CDR3, as DNA: TGTGCCAGTAGCTCCCAACAGGGTCTGAATGGCTACACCTTC. It specifies CASSSQQGLNGYTF. The V call is TRBV19, the J call TRBJ1-2, with a weak D call TRBD1 (6 bases). The CDR3 contains 14 residues. The germline V and J ends were trimmed by 6 bases and 6 bases, with 17 bases remaining between them. CDR1 is LNHDA and CDR2 is SQIVND in the germline V gene (reference sequence).